This TCR beta chain was documented in a study of blood T cell repertoires in COVID-19. Study background: Some COVID-19 samples were acute and others convalescent; all came from the United States, Italy and Spain. T cells, B-cell-depleted T cells, or PBMCs supplied cDNA or gDNA.

Clones were read by immunoSEQ multiplex PCR, and TCRdb kept only the in-frame ones, dropping some. The table shows 44,000 or so clones, with more than 80% occurring only once. With 6 bases clipped from V and 3 bases from J, the junction kept 4 bases outside the gene matches. The CDR3 is 13 residues long. Sequenced sample: peripheral blood. The V call is TRBV12-3 or TRBV12-4, the J call TRBJ1-1, with 7 bases fitting TRBD1. The receptor was derived from a man at least 80 years old in a cohort sampled during active COVID-19. CDR3 region: CASRLTGYTEAFF. The CDR3 DNA follows: TGTGCCAGCAGGCTGACAGGGTACACTGAAGCTTTCTTT.